What follows are 30 T cell receptor beta chains derived from one specimen sequenced in a study of cytomegalovirus exposure and HLA in healthy donors. Only in-frame clones appear in the TCRdb table, and some are missing; sequencing was by immunoSEQ multiplex PCR. The data hold 150,000 to 200,000 clones, with 80% to 90% observed a single time. The sample taken for sequencing was PBMCs. Receptors were obtained from a woman in her thirties in good health and CMV-seronegative.

V is TRBV7-2 and J is TRBJ2-2; a weak D match, TRBD1 (6 bases). CDR1 SGHTA and CDR2 FQGNSA come from the germline V gene. This CDR3 contains 17 residues. Trimming stripped 4 bases from V and 7 bases from J, with 22 bases between. The CDR3 spells CASSSTGRPAGGGELFF. The CDR3 DNA follows: TGTGCCAGCAGCTCCACAGGGCGGCCTGCCGGCGGCGGGGAGCTGTTTTTT.

The genes are TRBV15 and TRBJ1-5, with TRBD1 as a possible D gene (5 bases). Germline V lookup: CDR1 LNHNV, CDR2 YYDKDF (reference sequence). The CDR3 has 15 residues. V lost 0 bases and J lost 7, with 13 bases in between. The DNA of the CDR3 is TGTGCCACCAGCAGAGATGCGGGGGGTGGGCAGCCCCAGCATTTT. Residues: CATSRDAGGGQPQHF.

The rearrangement links TRBV7-2 to TRBJ1-5; possibly TRBD1 for D (6 bases). Trimming shortened V by 7 bases and J by 2 bases, and 18 bases separated the two germline ends. Germline values: CDR1 SGHTA, CDR2 FQGNSA. This CDR3 comprises 16 residues. CDR3 residues: CASNKGDRRGNQPQHF. The CDR3 nucleotides are TGTGCCAGCAACAAAGGAGACAGGAGAGGCAATCAGCCCCAGCATTTT.

This clone was counted a few times. V and J are TRBV2 and TRBJ2-4; a possible D gene is TRBD1 (5 bases). Per germline, CDR1 SNHLY and CDR2 FYNNEI. The ends were cut back, 4 bases at V and 9 bases at J, with 16 bases in the middle. The CDR3 is 14 residues long. DNA of the CDR3: TGTGCCAGCAGTGTAGGCAGGGATGGAGTCATTCAGTACTTC. Residues: CASSVGRDGVIQYF.

The rearrangement uses TRBV18 and TRBJ1-5, with TRBD1 identical over 7 bases. Germline trimming cut 3 bases from V and 6 bases from J; bases unmatched to any gene: 8. The germline gives CDR1 KGHSH, CDR2 LQKENI. The CDR3 has 15 amino acids. The CDR3 bases are TGTGCCAGCTCACCGACCTCAGACAGGGCTCAGCCCCAGCATTTT. This encodes CASSPTSDRAQPQHF.

V usage is TRBV29-1 and J usage is TRBJ2-1, with D perhaps matching TRBD2 (6 bases). Germline loops: CDR1 SQVTM, CDR2 ANQGSEA. The CDR3 loop spans 15 amino acids. V was trimmed by 6 bases and J by 2 bases, leaving 17 bases between them. DNA of the CDR3: TGCAGCGTCCTAAGCACTAGCCCGGCCTACAATGAGCAGTTCTTC. This translates into CSVLSTSPAYNEQFF.

V gene TRBV2 combines with J gene TRBJ1-2, with D perhaps matching TRBD1 (6 bases). This CDR3 has 13 residues. Trimming left V 11 bases short and J 0 bases short, with 13 bases between. Germline V gene lookup returns CDR1 SNHLY and CDR2 FYNNEI. The CDR3 here is CAGNRDPNYGYTF. Written as DNA, the CDR3 is TGTGCCGGAAACAGGGATCCTAACTATGGCTACACCTTC.

V gene TRBV5-8 combines with J gene TRBJ2-5; 7 positions agree with TRBD2. Germline CDR1 is SGHTS and CDR2 is YDEGEE. V shed 5 bases and J 5 bases; nucleotides not matched to a gene: 6. This CDR3 has 13 residues. The DNA of the CDR3 is TGTGCCAGCAGTGTGCGGGGGTTGGAGACCCAGTACTTC. Amino acid sequence: CASSVRGLETQYF.

The chain is built from TRBV11-2 and TRBJ2-3; 8 nucleotides agree with TRBD2. The CDR3 spans 19 residues. Germline lookup yields CDR1 SGHAT and CDR2 FQNNGV. Germline trimming cut 4 bases from V and 3 bases from J; bases unmatched to any gene: 18. The CDR3 loop is CASSSRGLGMGLRTDTQYF. In nucleotides, the CDR3 is TGTGCCAGCAGCTCTAGGGGACTAGGAATGGGTTTAAGGACAGATACGCAGTATTTT.

J is TRBJ1-2 and V is TRBV2; 9 bases agree with TRBD1. Germline V gene sequence: CDR1 SNHLY, CDR2 FYNNEI. The CDR3 spans 13 residues. The trim removed 8 bases at V and 8 bases at J, leaving 9 bases unmatched. The CDR3 loop reads CASVNRGLQGYTF. The CDR3 DNA follows: TGTGCCAGCGTGAACAGGGGGCTGCAGGGCTACACCTTC. The variable domain in full, with the rest retrieved from reference TRBV2 and TRBJ1-2, is EPEVTQTPSHQVTQMGQEVILRCVPISNHLYFYWYRQILGQKVEFLVSFYNNEISEKSEIFDDQFSVERPDGSNFTLKIRSTKLEDSAMYFCASVNRGLQGYTFGSGTRLTVV.

This chain connects TRBV7-9 to TRBJ2-2; TRBD1 matches 11 bases. This CDR3 has 15 amino acids. Losses at the gene ends were 3 bases for V and 5 bases for J; bases not matched to a gene: 2. The germline V gene has CDR1 SEHNR and CDR2 FQNEAQ (reference sequence). CDR3 DNA: TGTGCCAGCAGCTTCCGGGACAGGGGGACCGGGGAGCTGTTTTTT. This codes for CASSFRDRGTGELFF.

The CDR3: CASSELQGSLQTQYF. Written as DNA, the CDR3 is TGTGCCAGCAGTGAGCTACAGGGTAGCCTGCAGACCCAGTACTTC. This chain links TRBV6-1 with TRBJ2-5; weak D call: TRBD1 (6 bases). The CDR3 runs 15 residues. V was clipped by 3 bases and J by 6 bases, with 17 bases between them. CDR1 and CDR2 from the germline V gene are MNHNS and SASEGT.

The genes are TRBV30 and TRBJ2-7; TRBD2 agrees at 13 bases. This CDR3 is 16 amino acids long. Germline lookup yields CDR1 GTSNPN and CDR2 SVGIG (reference sequence). With V trimmed by 4 bases and J by 3 bases, 9 bases remained unmatched. Here the CDR3 reads CAWNPSRLAGGYEQYF. The CDR3 DNA reads as TGTGCCTGGAACCCTTCCCGACTAGCGGGGGGCTACGAGCAGTACTTC.

The chain uses TRBV11-2 and TRBJ2-5; D perhaps matches TRBD2 (6 bases). Germline CDR1 reads SGHAT; CDR2 reads FQNNGV. The CDR3 sequence is 14 residues long. V was trimmed by 5 bases and J by 7 bases, leaving 17 bases between them. CDR3 amino acids: CASSGQGGVLTQYF. The DNA for the CDR3 is TGTGCCAGCAGCGGTCAGGGCGGGGTATTGACCCAGTACTTC. Supplemented by reference TRBV11-2 and TRBJ2-5, the full variable domain reads EAGVAQSPRYKIIEKRQSVAFWCNPISGHATLYWYQQILGQGPKLLIQFQNNGVVDDSQLPKDRFSAERLKGVDSTLKIQPAKLEDSAVYLCASSGQGGVLTQYFGPGTRLLVL.

For this clone: At the DNA level, this CDR3 is encoded by other sequences in the same sample as well. This chain links TRBV5-1 with TRBJ1-5; maybe TRBD1 (6 bases). The V end lost 1 base, the J end lost 4 bases, and 6 bases lay between the germline ends. Germline V gene sequence: CDR1 SGHRS, CDR2 YFSETQ. The CDR3 runs 13 residues. CDR3 DNA sequence: TGCGCCAGCAGCTTGCAGGGGAATCAGCCCCAGCATTTT. As protein: CASSLQGNQPQHF.

This clone turned up a few times. The gene calls are TRBV11-2 and TRBJ2-7, with D tentatively TRBD2 (6 bases). CDR3 length equals 16 residues. The ends were cut back, 5 bases at V and 6 bases at J, with 23 bases in the middle. Germline values: CDR1 SGHAT, CDR2 FQNNGV. The CDR3: CASSARPNLARGEQYF. The CDR3 DNA follows: TGTGCCAGCAGCGCCCGGCCAAACCTAGCGAGGGGCGAGCAGTACTTC.

The chain employs TRBV30 and TRBJ1-2, with TRBD1 matching over 7 bases. With V trimmed by 2 bases and J by 4 bases, 4 bases remained unmatched. CDR1 and CDR2 from the germline V gene are GTSNPN and SVGIG (reference sequence). The CDR3 sequence is 13 residues long. Here the CDR3 DNA reads TGTGCCTGGAGTTCCGGGACAGTCTATGGCTACACCTTC. Translation: CAWSSGTVYGYTF.

V usage is TRBV5-6 and J usage is TRBJ2-5; 9 bases match TRBD1. This CDR3 is built from 15 residues. Germline V gene sequence: CDR1 SGHDT, CDR2 YYEEEE. Germline trimming cut 4 bases from V and 5 bases from J; bases unmatched to any gene: 9. CDR3 nucleotide sequence: TGTGCCAGCAGCGGGCCCGGACAGGGGAGGGAGACCCAGTACTTC. Protein: CASSGPGQGRETQYF.

Points on this clone: Different DNA sequences within this sample yield the same CDR3. This rearrangement joins TRBV28 to TRBJ2-7, with D possibly TRBD2 on 6 matching bases. Germline V gene data show CDR1 as MDHEN and CDR2 as SYDVKM. Trimming left V 5 bases short and J 0 bases short, with 14 bases between. This CDR3 is 15 amino acids long. CDR3 DNA sequence: TGTGCCAGCAGTAGTAGCGGTGGGGGCTCCTACGAGCAGTACTTC. As protein: CASSSSGGGSYEQYF.

The chain has TRBV4-2 and TRBJ2-6; D perhaps matches TRBD2 (6 bases). V gave up 0 bases and J gave up 1 base, with 16 bases separating them. This CDR3 has 19 residues. Germline V CDR1 and CDR2: LGHNA, YNFKEQ. In DNA form, the CDR3 reads TGTGCCAGCAGCCAAGAATCCGTGACTAGTATTTCTGGGGCCAACGTCCTGACTTTC. It codes for CASSQESVTSISGANVLTF.

This chain joins TRBV7-8 and TRBJ1-2; 9 bases agree with TRBD1. The junction had 4 bases not matched to a gene; V was cut back by 4 bases and J by 4 bases. Germline values: CDR1 SGHVS, CDR2 FQNEAQ. This CDR3 has 14 residues. CDR3 coding DNA: TGTGCCAGCAGCTCCACAGGGGGCGCCTATGGCTACACCTTC. It encodes CASSSTGGAYGYTF.

J is TRBJ1-4 and V is TRBV30; 7 positions agree with TRBD1. Unmatched junction bases numbered 4, after V lost 1 base and J lost 8 bases. CDR1 and CDR2 from the germline V gene are GTSNPN and SVGIG (reference sequence). The CDR3 has 13 amino acids. The CDR3 nucleotides read TGTGCCTGGAGTGGACAGGGCGGCGAAAAACTGTTTTTT. This encodes CAWSGQGGEKLFF.

V and J are TRBV6-6 and TRBJ1-5; 8 nucleotides match TRBD1. Germline trimming cut 7 bases from V and 4 bases from J; bases unmatched to any gene: 6. The CDR3 contains 14 residues. Germline assignment: CDR1 MNHNY and CDR2 SVGAGI (reference sequence). The CDR3 nucleotides are TGTGCCAGCACCGGGACAGGAGGTAATCAGCCCCAGCATTTT. Its protein product is CASTGTGGNQPQHF.

This rearrangement joins TRBV28 to TRBJ1-6; tentative D call: TRBD1 (6 bases). Germline V CDR1 and CDR2: MDHEN, SYDVKM. Trimming shortened V by 7 bases and J by 9 bases, and 16 bases separated the two germline ends. This CDR3 spans 14 amino acids. CDR3 nucleotide sequence: TGTGCCAGCATTACCCAGGGGACGGGTTCACCCCTCCACTTT. It encodes CASITQGTGSPLHF.

This clone was seen only a few times. This rearrangement joins TRBV2 to TRBJ1-2, with a weak D call TRBD1 (6 bases). CDR3 length: 12 amino acids. From germline, CDR1 is SNHLY and CDR2 FYNNEI. V was clipped by 5 bases and J by 5 bases, with 9 bases between them. This CDR3 is CASSHREYGYTF. The CDR3 DNA reads as TGTGCCAGCAGTCACAGGGAATATGGCTACACCTTC.

This clone has only a few counts. The J gene is TRBJ1-2, the V gene TRBV6-1, with 7 bases fitting TRBD1. With 7 bases clipped from V and 2 bases from J, the junction kept 10 bases outside the gene matches. CDR3 length: 15 amino acids. Germline V gene sequence: CDR1 MNHNS, CDR2 SASEGT. The CDR3, as DNA: TGTGCCAGCACCCATCCCGGGACAGTCAACTATGGCTACACCTTC. Amino acid sequence: CASTHPGTVNYGYTF.

V usage is TRBV7-9 and J usage is TRBJ2-7; D ambiguous. This CDR3 is 14 amino acids long. From germline, CDR1 is SEHNR and CDR2 FQNEAQ (reference sequence). Trimming pared 5 bases from V and 2 bases from J, leaving 13 bases between. The CDR3 bases are TGTGCCAGCAGCCCGGGTCTACGACCCTACGAGCAGTACTTC. Protein sequence: CASSPGLRPYEQYF. Full variable domain (rest looked up from reference TRBV7-9 and TRBJ2-7): DTGVSQNPRHKITKRGQNVTFRCDPISEHNRLYWYRQTLGQGPEFLTYFQNEAQLEKSRLLSDRFSAERPKGSFSTLEIQRTEQGDSAMYLCASSPGLRPYEQYFGPGTRLTVT.

The chain couples TRBV5-5 to TRBJ1-1; no firm D call. Trimming pared 4 bases from V and 0 bases from J, leaving 16 bases between. The CDR3 is made up of 16 amino acids. Germline V gene data show CDR1 as SGHKS and CDR2 as YYEKEE (reference sequence). As DNA, the CDR3 is TGTGCCAGCAGCCTTATCACCGGGAGCATGAACACTGAAGCTTTCTTT. Protein product: CASSLITGSMNTEAFF.

This clone came up once. This chain connects TRBV20-1 to TRBJ1-2, with D unclear. V lost 3 bases to trimming and J lost 5 bases, with 4 bases between them. CDR3 size: 10 residues. Germline V gene sequence: CDR1 DFQATT, CDR2 SNEGSKA (reference sequence). CDR3 in amino acids: CSARAYGYTF. In nucleotides, the CDR3 is TGCAGTGCTAGGGCTTATGGCTACACCTTC.

This chain uses TRBV5-4 with TRBJ1-1; D call uncertain. CDR3 length: 13 residues. CDR1 and CDR2 from the germline V gene are SGHNT and YYREEE (reference sequence). Trimming cost V 4 bases and J 1 base, with 8 bases left between them. DNA of the CDR3: TGTGCCAGCAGCCGTACAAAGAACACTGAAGCTTTCTTT. Translated: CASSRTKNTEAFF.